Listed here is a single T cell receptor (beta chain). Its antigen is as yet unknown. Mismatch repair deficiency was confirmed in all patients, by PCR or immunohistochemistry. TCR sequencing covered three patients who responded to pembrolizumab. This CDR3 is built from 14 residues. Germline trimming cut 4 bases from V and 1 base from J; bases unmatched to any gene: 2. Germline CDR1 reads SEHNR; CDR2 reads FQNEAQ (reference sequence). The record originates from a study of PD-1 blockade in mismatch repair-deficient tumors. Study-level information: All were previously treated, progressing patients with eleven to twelve mismatch repair-deficient cancer types.

Findings and caveats of the study: Tumor-resident clones, often undetectable pretreatment in blood, expanded then contracted after pembrolizumab.

Sequenced by immunoSEQ multiplex PCR; TCRdb stores in-frame clones only, minus some. The sample has some 51,000 clones, approximately 81% seen once. J is TRBJ2-7 and V is TRBV7-9, with 9 bases matching TRBD1. The clonotype comes from an adult with mismatch repair-deficient cancer. The specimen comprised peripheral blood, sampled 20 weeks after starting pembrolizumab. The CDR3 sequence: CASSSTGGSYEQYF. As DNA, the CDR3 is TGTGCCAGCAGCTCGACAGGGGGATCCTACGAGCAGTACTTC.